The 24 T cell receptor beta chains given below trace back to one sample, sequenced in a study of cytomegalovirus exposure and HLA in healthy donors. The PCR had 60 Vbeta and 13 Jbeta primers. The method was immunoSEQ multiplex PCR; TCRdb's version includes in-frame clones alone and lacks a portion of them. The sample yields about 140,000 clones, approximately 70% seen once. The sequencing sample was made of PBMCs. These receptors were collected from a middle-aged woman in good health and CMV-seronegative.

V and J are TRBV19 and TRBJ1-1; tentative D call: TRBD1 (6 bases). This CDR3 contains 19 residues. CDR1 LNHDA and CDR2 SQIVND come from the germline V gene (reference sequence). V gave up 4 bases and J gave up 0 bases, with 24 bases separating them. CDR3 residues: CASSSLRGAQTGMNTEAFF. CDR3 DNA: TGTGCCAGTAGTAGCCTTCGAGGGGCTCAAACAGGGATGAACACTGAAGCTTTCTTT. Variable domain in full (rest from reference TRBV19 and TRBJ1-1): DGGITQSPKYLFRKEGQNVTLSCEQNLNHDAMYWYRQDPGQGLRLIYYSQIVNDFQKGDIAEGYSVSREKKESFPLTVTSAQKNPTAFYLCASSSLRGAQTGMNTEAFFGQGTRLTVV.

The chain links TRBV19 to TRBJ2-7; weak D call: TRBD1 (6 bases). CDR1 is LNHDA and CDR2 is SQIVND in the germline V gene (reference sequence). CDR3 length equals 13 residues. The V and J ends lost 5 bases and 2 bases respectively, with 10 bases between them. The CDR3 bases are TGTGCCAGTAGTCGACAGGAACCCTACGAGCAGTACTTC. Protein: CASSRQEPYEQYF.

This clone has only a few counts. The chain has TRBV7-9 and TRBJ1-4; TRBD1 is a possible D gene (5 bases). V lost 2 bases to trimming and J lost 8 bases, with 21 bases between them. Looked up from germline, CDR1 is SEHNR and CDR2 is FQNEAQ (reference sequence). The CDR3 is made up of 17 amino acids. The CDR3: CASSLKGVGPGEEKLFF. In DNA form, the CDR3 reads TGTGCCAGCAGCTTAAAAGGAGTAGGCCCGGGGGAGGAAAAACTGTTTTTT.

This rearrangement joins TRBV9 to TRBJ2-1, with a weak D call TRBD1 (6 bases). Trimming took off 3 bases at V and 7 bases at J, with 14 bases between the two ends. Germline V gene data show CDR1 as SGDLS and CDR2 as YYNGEE. The CDR3 length is 14 residues. CDR3 amino acids: CASSAWDNRNEQFF. In DNA form, the CDR3 reads TGTGCCAGCAGCGCCTGGGACAACAGGAATGAGCAGTTCTTC. Together with reference TRBV9 and TRBJ2-1, the CDR3 gives the full variable domain: DSGVTQTPKHLITATGQRVTLRCSPRSGDLSVYWYQQSLDQGLQFLIQYYNGEERAKGNILERFSAQQFPDLHSELNLSSLELGDSALYFCASSAWDNRNEQFFGPGTRLTVL.

This clone was counted once. Here the CDR3 reads CASSLERGYNEQFF. The CDR3 bases are TGTGCCAGCAGCTTAGAAAGGGGCTACAATGAGCAGTTCTTC. The chain links TRBV11-2 to TRBJ2-1; D might be TRBD1 (5 bases). V lost 0 bases, J lost 3 bases, and 6 bases lay in between. Germline V gives CDR1 SGHAT, CDR2 FQNNGV. The CDR3 consists of 14 residues.

The rearrangement uses TRBV7-8 and TRBJ2-7, with TRBD1 identical over 10 bases. Germline CDR1 SGHVS, CDR2 FQNEAQ. The CDR3 has 15 amino acids. The V segment lost 5 bases and the J segment 4 bases; nucleotides outside the gene matches: 8. As DNA, the CDR3 is TGTGCCAGCAGCCCCGGGGGGACAGGGGTGTACGAGCAGTACTTC. Its translation: CASSPGGTGVYEQYF. Drawing the rest from reference TRBV7-8 and TRBJ2-7, the complete variable domain is GAGVSQSPRYKVAKRGQDVALRCDPISGHVSLFWYQQALGQGPEFLTYFQNEAQLDKSGLPSDRFFAERPEGSVSTLKIQRTQQEDSAVYLCASSPGGTGVYEQYFGPGTRLTVT.

This sequence joins TRBV7-2 and TRBJ2-1, with a possible D match to TRBD1 (5 bases). Trimming stripped 3 bases from V and 6 bases from J, with 12 bases between. The CDR3 consists of 14 residues. Looked up from germline, CDR1 is SGHTA and CDR2 is FQGNSA. This chain's CDR3 is CASSLAVGPNEQFF. The CDR3 DNA reads as TGTGCCAGCAGCTTGGCTGTGGGGCCCAATGAGCAGTTCTTC.

The J gene is TRBJ1-1, the V gene TRBV20-1; weak D call: TRBD1 (6 bases). This CDR3 is 11 amino acids long. Germline values: CDR1 DFQATT, CDR2 SNEGSKA (reference sequence). The chain's CDR3 is CSAGVNTEAFF. DNA for the CDR3: TGCAGCGCAGGGGTGAACACTGAAGCTTTCTTT.

This chain connects TRBV6-4 to TRBJ2-3; 7 positions agree with TRBD2. Germline loops: CDR1 MRHNA, CDR2 SNTAGT. V trimming: 2 bases; J trimming: 2 bases; junction bases outside the gene matches: 10. CDR3 length: 17 amino acids. The CDR3 sequence is CASSDPRRRGNTDTQYF. The CDR3 coding sequence is TGTGCCAGCAGTGACCCACGTAGGCGGGGGAACACAGATACGCAGTATTTT.

V and J are TRBV2 and TRBJ2-5, with TRBD2 matching 11 bases. The CDR3 covers 17 residues. CDR1 and CDR2 from the germline V gene are SNHLY and FYNNEI. J was trimmed by 5 bases and V by 6 bases; bases with no gene match: 14. The CDR3 DNA is TGTGCCAGCAGACTCCAGGCCCTAGCGGGGGGCCGCGAGACCCAGTACTTC. It specifies CASRLQALAGGRETQYF.

As DNA, the CDR3 is TGTGCCAGCAGCGCTCAGGGTCCCTACACCTTC. Its protein is CASSAQGPYTF. The chain carries TRBV7-2 and TRBJ1-2, with a weak D call TRBD1 (5 bases). CDR1 SGHTA and CDR2 FQGNSA come from the germline V gene. Trimming took off 5 bases at V and 10 bases at J, with 11 bases between the two ends. This CDR3 contains 11 residues. Full variable domain (rest looked up from reference TRBV7-2 and TRBJ1-2): GAGVSQSPSNKVTEKGKDVELRCDPISGHTALYWYRQSLGQGLEFLIYFQGNSAPDKSGLPSDRFSAERTGGSVSTLTIQRTQQEDSAVYLCASSAQGPYTFGSGTRLTVV.

This chain links TRBV29-1 with TRBJ2-7, with a weak D call TRBD1 (6 bases). The V gene's germline CDR1 is SQVTM and CDR2 ANQGSEA. The CDR3 loop spans 12 amino acids. V lost 6 bases and J lost 3, with 12 bases in between. In DNA form, the CDR3 reads TGCAGCGTAGGGACATCTCGCTACGAGCAGTACTTC. Residues: CSVGTSRYEQYF.

V is TRBV7-3 and J is TRBJ2-3; 8 bases fit TRBD2. The trim removed 1 base at V and 1 base at J, leaving 1 base unmatched. This CDR3 is 15 amino acids long. Germline V gene lookup returns CDR1 SGHTA and CDR2 FQGTGA. Here the CDR3 DNA reads TGTGCCAGCAGCTTAAAAGCGGGGGGCACAGATACGCAGTATTTT. Its protein product is CASSLKAGGTDTQYF.

The CDR3 region is CSVDDRFYGYTF. DNA of the CDR3: TGCAGCGTAGACGACAGGTTCTATGGCTACACCTTC. The rearrangement uses TRBV29-1 and TRBJ1-2, with D possibly matching TRBD1 (6 bases). The ends were cut back, 6 bases at V and 4 bases at J, with 12 bases in the middle. The CDR3 is made up of 12 amino acids. The germline CDR1 and CDR2 sequences are SQVTM and ANQGSEA.

This clone has more than one count but fewer than ten. The chain uses TRBV19 and TRBJ1-4; TRBD1 might be the D (5 bases). The CDR3 is made up of 13 amino acids. Trimming pared 8 bases from V and 8 bases from J, leaving 15 bases between. From germline, CDR1 is LNHDA and CDR2 SQIVND (reference sequence). CDR3 in amino acids: CASAAGHSEKLFF. Written as DNA, the CDR3 is TGTGCCAGTGCGGCAGGACACTCCGAAAAACTGTTTTTT.

The V and J genes are TRBV9 and TRBJ2-3, with D tentatively TRBD1 (5 bases). The CDR3 length is 12 residues. Per germline, CDR1 SGDLS and CDR2 YYNGEE. Trimming pared 3 bases from V and 6 bases from J, leaving 8 bases between. The CDR3 coding sequence is TGTGCCAGCAGCGAACCAGGGGATACGCAGTATTTT. Translation gives CASSEPGDTQYF.

The rearrangement links TRBV18 to TRBJ2-1; 8 bases agree with TRBD1. This CDR3 spans 15 amino acids. V trimming: 4 bases; J trimming: 3 bases; junction bases outside the gene matches: 5. Looked up from germline, CDR1 is KGHSH and CDR2 is LQKENI. CDR3 sequence (DNA): TGTGCCAGCTCACAGAGACAGGGGAGCTACAATGAGCAGTTCTTC. Encoded protein: CASSQRQGSYNEQFF.

The chain is built from TRBV13 and TRBJ1-1; D remains ambiguous. The CDR3 extends over 14 amino acids. Trimming took off 3 bases at V and 10 bases at J, with 18 bases between the two ends. Looked up from germline, CDR1 is PRHDT and CDR2 is FYEKMQ (reference sequence). The CDR3 protein is CASSFIRENGGAFF. In DNA form, the CDR3 reads TGTGCCAGCAGCTTTATCCGTGAGAACGGAGGAGCTTTCTTT.

This clone was detected once. The V and J genes are TRBV11-1 and TRBJ1-1; 7 nucleotides line up with TRBD1. CDR1 is SGHAT and CDR2 is FQDESV in the germline V gene (reference sequence). The CDR3 spans 15 residues. J lost 1 base, V lost 5 bases, and 7 bases had no gene match. The CDR3 here is CASSLQDRTNTEAFF. The CDR3 DNA follows: TGTGCCAGCAGCCTACAGGACAGGACGAACACTGAAGCTTTCTTT.

This chain joins TRBV5-6 and TRBJ2-3; possibly TRBD2 for D (5 bases). Trimming cost V 4 bases and J 0 bases, with 12 bases left between them. This CDR3 spans 15 amino acids. The germline V gene has CDR1 SGHDT and CDR2 YYEEEE. The CDR3, as DNA: TGTGCCAGCAGCCTCGGACGGGGAAGCACAGATACGCAGTATTTT. This translates into CASSLGRGSTDTQYF.

This chain connects TRBV10-2 to TRBJ2-2; 7 nucleotides agree with TRBD1. The CDR3 has 15 residues. The V segment lost 0 bases and the J segment 6 bases; nucleotides outside the gene matches: 4. Germline CDR1 is WSHSY and CDR2 is SAAADI. The chain's CDR3 is CASSESPDRPGELFF. CDR3 nucleotides: TGCGCCAGCAGTGAGTCTCCGGACAGGCCCGGGGAGCTGTTTTTT.

This clone appeared a few times. The chain is built from TRBV4-1 and TRBJ1-1; D possibly corresponds to TRBD1 (5 bases). V was clipped by 0 bases and J by 0 bases, with 8 bases between them. Germline loops: CDR1 MGHRA, CDR2 YSYEKL. This CDR3 is 15 amino acids long. CDR3 protein: CASSQEKQVNTEAFF. The CDR3 DNA sequence: TGCGCCAGCAGCCAAGAAAAACAGGTGAACACTGAAGCTTTCTTT.

CDR3 sequence (DNA): TGTGCCAGCAGCTGGAGCGGGACAGGAGAAGAGACCCAGTACTTC. It codes for CASSWSGTGEETQYF. The genes are TRBV5-5 and TRBJ2-5, with D possibly being TRBD1 (8 bases). Germline V gives CDR1 SGHKS, CDR2 YYEKEE (reference sequence). The CDR3 covers 15 residues. Trimming cost V 3 bases and J 3 bases, with 15 bases left between them.

The V and J genes are TRBV7-3 and TRBJ2-3, with TRBD2 identical over 8 bases. Per the germline V gene, CDR1 is SGHTA and CDR2 is FQGTGA. Trimming took 3 bases from V and 10 from J; bases not matched to a gene: 9. The CDR3 runs to 14 residues. CDR3 protein: CASSFTGTRPPQYF. The CDR3 DNA reads TGTGCCAGCAGCTTCACCGGGACTAGACCTCCGCAGTATTTT.